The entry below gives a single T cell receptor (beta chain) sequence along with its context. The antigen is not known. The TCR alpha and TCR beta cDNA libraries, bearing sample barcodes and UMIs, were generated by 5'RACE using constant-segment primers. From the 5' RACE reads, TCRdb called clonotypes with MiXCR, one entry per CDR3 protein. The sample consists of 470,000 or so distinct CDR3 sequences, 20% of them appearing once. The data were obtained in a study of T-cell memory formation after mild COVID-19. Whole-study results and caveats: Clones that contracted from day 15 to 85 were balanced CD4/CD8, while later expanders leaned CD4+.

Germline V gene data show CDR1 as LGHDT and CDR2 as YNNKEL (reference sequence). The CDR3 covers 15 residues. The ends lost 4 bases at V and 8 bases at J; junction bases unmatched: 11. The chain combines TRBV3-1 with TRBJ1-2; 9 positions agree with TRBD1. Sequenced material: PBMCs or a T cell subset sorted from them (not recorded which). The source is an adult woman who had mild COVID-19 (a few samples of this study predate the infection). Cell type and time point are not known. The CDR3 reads CASSPPGQGVLGYTF. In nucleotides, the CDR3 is TGTGCCAGCAGCCCACCGGGACAGGGTGTGTTGGGCTACACCTTC. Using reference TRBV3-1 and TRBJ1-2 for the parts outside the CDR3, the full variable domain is DTAVSQTPKYLVTQMGNDKSIKCEQNLGHDTMYWYKQDSKKFLKIMFSYNNKELIINETVPNRFSPKSPDKAHLNLHINSLELGDSAVYFCASSPPGQGVLGYTFGSGTRLTVV.